This T cell receptor beta chain was sequenced in a study of T cell responses to AZD1222 COVID-19 vaccine. Whole-study findings and limits: Two AZD1222 administrations were followed by greater Spike-specific TCR breadth and depth. Reportedly, nearly half the spike-specific TCRs target unmutated variant regions. Without day 14 samples, only post-peak T cell repertoires were studied.

About this clone itself: What it recognizes is unknown.

The CDR3 contains 14 residues. With 3 bases clipped from V and 5 bases from J, the junction kept 6 bases outside the gene matches. Germline lookup yields CDR1 SGHRS and CDR2 YFSETQ. Data came from immunoSEQ multiplex PCR; TCRdb stores just in-frame clones and leaves some out. This repertoire shows 100,000 to 150,000 clones, about 82% found once; its top ten account for 7.9%. The chain combines TRBV5-1 with TRBJ2-7; TRBD1 matches at 9 bases. This clonotype originated in an adult who received the MenACWY meningococcal vaccine as a control. The sequenced sample was peripheral blood, obtained 28 days after the second dose of the MenACWY control vaccine. The CDR3 bases are TGCGCCAGCAGCTCTACAGGGGGCAACGACGAGCAGTACGTC. It yields the protein CASSSTGGNDEQYV.